This T cell receptor (beta chain) was recorded in a study of OX40 agonist ivuxolimab in advanced cancers. About the study: Patients in dose escalation had liver, melanoma, kidney or head and neck cancers.

Worth noting for this clone: Antigen unknown.

Study-level findings and limits: The study found that CD8+ T cells averaged more expanded clones than CD4+.

The data were produced by immunoSEQ multiplex PCR, yet TCRdb's version contains in-frame clones alone and is incomplete. This sample has approximately 80,000 clones, with 75% to 95% found just once. Germline V CDR1 and CDR2: SNHLY, FYNNEI. The CDR3 runs 16 residues. The ends lost 4 bases at V and 2 bases at J; junction bases unmatched: 6. The source material was CD4+ or CD8+ T cells sorted from blood, sampled in a trial of the OX40 agonist ivuxolimab. This sequence joins TRBV2 and TRBJ2-5, with 11 nucleotides matching TRBD2. The origin of this receptor is an adult with an advanced solid tumor such as melanoma, head and neck, liver or kidney cancer. The CDR3 reads CASSGGLAGGQETQYF. The DNA of the CDR3 is TGTGCCAGCAGTGGGGGGTTAGCGGGAGGGCAAGAGACCCAGTACTTC.